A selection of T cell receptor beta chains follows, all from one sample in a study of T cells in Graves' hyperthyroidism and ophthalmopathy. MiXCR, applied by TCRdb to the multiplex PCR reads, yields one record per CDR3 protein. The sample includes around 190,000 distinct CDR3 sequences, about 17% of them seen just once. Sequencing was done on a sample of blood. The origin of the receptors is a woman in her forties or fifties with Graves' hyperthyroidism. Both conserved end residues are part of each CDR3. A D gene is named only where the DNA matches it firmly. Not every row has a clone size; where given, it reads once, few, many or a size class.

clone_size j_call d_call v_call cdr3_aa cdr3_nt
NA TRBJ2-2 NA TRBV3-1 CASSPNGGQPKAGELFF TGTGCCAGCAGCCCCAACGGTGGGCAACCTAAAGCCGGGGAGCTGTTTTTT
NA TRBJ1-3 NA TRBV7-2 CASSLHSSSGNTIYF TGTGCCAGCAGCTTACACAGCAGCTCTGGAAACACCATATATTTT
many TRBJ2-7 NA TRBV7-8 CASSLGNGLYEQYF TGTGCCAGCAGCTTAGGAAACGGGCTCTACGAGCAGTACTTC
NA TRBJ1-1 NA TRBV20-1 CSARESRHAAEAFF TGCAGTGCTAGAGAATCGAGACATGCGGCTGAAGCTTTCTTT
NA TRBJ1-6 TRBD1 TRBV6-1 CASSRQGWDSPLHF TGTGCCAGCAGTAGACAGGGATGGGATTCACCCCTCCACTTT
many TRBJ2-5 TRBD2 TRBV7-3 CASSLNLAGKETQYF TGTGCCAGCAGCTTAAATTTAGCGGGAAAAGAGACCCAGTACTTC
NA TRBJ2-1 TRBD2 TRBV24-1 CATSDRTSGRSPYNEQFF TGTGCCACCAGTGACAGGACTAGCGGGAGGAGTCCCTACAATGAGCAGTTCTTC
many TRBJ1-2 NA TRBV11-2 CASRWRPDGGYTF TGTGCCAGCAGATGGAGGCCCGACGGTGGCTACACCTTC
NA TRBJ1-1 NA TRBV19 CASRSGGRNTEAFF TGTGCCAGTAGATCTGGGGGGCGGAACACTGAAGCTTTCTTT
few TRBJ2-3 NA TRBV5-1 CASSLGVEPDTQYF TGCGCCAGCAGCTTGGGGGTTGAGCCAGATACGCAGTATTTT
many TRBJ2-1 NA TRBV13 CASSHSTGLENEQFF TGTGCCAGCAGTCATTCGACAGGTCTAGAAAATGAGCAGTTCTTC
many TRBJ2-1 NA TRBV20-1 CSARALGTSSGEQFF TGCAGTGCTAGGGCGTTAGGGACTTCCTCTGGGGAGCAGTTCTTC
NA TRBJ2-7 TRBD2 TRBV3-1 CASSHSGLAGWYKQYF TGTGCCAGCAGCCACAGTGGACTAGCGGGATGGTACAAGCAGTACTTC
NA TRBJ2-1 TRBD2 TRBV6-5 CASSWVAGDYNGQLF TGTGCCAGCAGTTGGGTAGCGGGAGACTACAATGGGCAGCTCTTC
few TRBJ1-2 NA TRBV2 CASSESGRGRGYTF TGTGCCAGCAGTGAATCTGGACGGGGTCGTGGCTACACCTTC
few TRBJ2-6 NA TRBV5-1 CASSLAGTVLSGANVLTF TGCGCCAGCAGCTTGGCAGGGACGGTCCTCTCTGGGGCCAACGTCCTGACTTTC
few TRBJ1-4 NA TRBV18 CASSRSGGSDEKLFF TGTGCCAGCTCACGAAGTGGAGGGTCGGATGAAAAACTGTTTTTT
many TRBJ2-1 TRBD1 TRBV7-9 CASSYRGLEQFF TGTGCCAGCAGCTACAGGGGGCTTGAGCAGTTCTTC
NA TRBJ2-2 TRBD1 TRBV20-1 CSASPLDRGWSGELFF TGCAGTGCTAGCCCCTTGGACAGGGGGTGGTCCGGGGAGCTGTTTTTT
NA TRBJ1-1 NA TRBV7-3 CASSTGSDTEAFF TGTGCCAGCAGCACAGGTTCCGACACTGAAGCTTTCTTT
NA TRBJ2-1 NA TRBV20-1 CSASAPSNNEQFF TGCAGTGCTTCGGCACCTTCCAACAATGAGCAGTTCTTC
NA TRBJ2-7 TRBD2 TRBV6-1 CASSFRTSGSSYNEQYF TGTGCCAGCAGCTTCAGGACTAGCGGGAGTTCCTACAATGAGCAGTACTTC
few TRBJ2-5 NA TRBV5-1 CASSSDAVSYF TGCGCCAGCAGCTCGGATGCCGTCTCGTACTTC
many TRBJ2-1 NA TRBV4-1 CASSQIRSSYNEQFF TGCGCCAGCAGCCAAATCCGGAGTTCCTACAATGAGCAGTTCTTC
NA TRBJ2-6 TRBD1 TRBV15 CATSSPGQGIWGSGANVLTF TGTGCCACCAGCAGTCCGGGACAGGGGATCTGGGGCTCTGGGGCCAACGTCCTGACTTTC
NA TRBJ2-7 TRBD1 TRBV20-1 CSAPGQGASEQYF TGCAGTGCTCCCGGACAGGGGGCTAGCGAGCAGTACTTC
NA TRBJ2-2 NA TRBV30 CAWSQDGANTGELFF TGTGCCTGGAGTCAAGACGGCGCGAACACCGGGGAGCTGTTTTTT
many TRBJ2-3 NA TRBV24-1 CATSDSVRDTQYF TGTGCCACCAGTGATTCGGTAAGAGATACGCAGTATTTT
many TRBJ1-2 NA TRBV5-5 CASSLDWAVSYGYTF TGTGCCAGCAGCTTGGATTGGGCAGTTAGCTATGGCTACACCTTC
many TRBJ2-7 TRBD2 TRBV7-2 CASSPGTSGNEQYF TGTGCCAGCAGCCCGGGGACTAGCGGGAACGAGCAGTACTTC
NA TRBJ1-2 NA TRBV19 CASRTGWDTGNAHGYTF TGTGCCAGCCGGACCGGGTGGGACACGGGGAATGCTCATGGCTACACCTTC
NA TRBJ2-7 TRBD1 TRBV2 CANLPVKAGGYEQYF TGTGCCAACCTTCCGGTAAAGGCAGGGGGCTACGAGCAGTACTTC
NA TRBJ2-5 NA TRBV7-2 CASSTLARETQYF TGTGCCAGCAGCACCCTGGCCCGAGAGACCCAGTACTTC
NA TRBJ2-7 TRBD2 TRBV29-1 CSALGLAGAYEQYF TGCAGCGCCTTGGGACTAGCGGGAGCCTACGAGCAGTACTTC
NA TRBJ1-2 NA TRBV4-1 CASSDVGSNYGYTF TGCGCCAGCAGTGACGTAGGGTCTAACTATGGCTACACCTTC
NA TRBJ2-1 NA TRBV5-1 CASSLGLNPYNEQFF TGCGCCAGCAGCTTGGGCCTCAATCCATACAATGAGCAGTTCTTC